The next 8 T cell receptor beta chains were all read from a single sample in a study of T-cell reconstitution after alpha-beta-depleted transplantation in children. Library preparation (for TCRbeta) was performed with unique molecular identifiers. TCRdb passed the PCR reads through MiXCR, listing each CDR3 protein once. The sample lists hundreds of thousands of distinct CDR3 sequences; 13% were seen once. The material sequenced was PBMCs, mostly from graft donor cells, taken 360 days after TCRalphabeta/CD19-depleted stem cell transplant. The receptor source for this set is a male patient between 5 and 17 years old who had a stem cell transplant for acute myeloid leukemia, so the T cells may come from the graft donor.

The V and J genes are TRBV27 and TRBJ2-1; 9 bases align to TRBD1. The CDR3 is made up of 15 amino acids. CDR1 is MNHEY, CDR2 SMNVEV, per germline (reference sequence). With 4 bases clipped from V and 9 bases from J, the junction kept 10 bases outside the gene matches. CDR3 protein: CASSSPGQGVFEQFF. CDR3 bases: TGTGCCAGCAGTTCCCCGGGACAGGGAGTCTTTGAGCAGTTCTTC.

V is TRBV7-9 and J is TRBJ2-7; 9 bases align to TRBD2. The CDR3 is 13 residues long. Germline V gene lookup returns CDR1 SEHNR and CDR2 FQNEAQ (reference sequence). Trimming took 8 bases from V and 2 from J; bases not matched to a gene: 4. This CDR3 reads CASARTSAYEQYF. The CDR3, as DNA: TGTGCCAGCGCCCGGACTAGCGCCTACGAGCAGTACTTC.

The chain couples TRBV28 to TRBJ2-5, with 9 bases identical to TRBD1. The CDR3 loop spans 15 amino acids. V shed 5 bases and J 5 bases; nucleotides not matched to a gene: 9. CDR1 MDHEN and CDR2 SYDVKM come from the germline V gene. The CDR3 loop reads CASSPGDRARETQYF. The CDR3 nucleotides are TGTGCCAGCAGTCCGGGGGACAGGGCAAGGGAGACCCAGTACTTC. Full variable domain (outside the CDR3, taken from reference TRBV28 and TRBJ2-5): DVKVTQSSRYLVKRTGEKVFLECVQDMDHENMFWYRQDPGLGLRLIYFSYDVKMKEKGDIPEGYSVSREKKERFSLILESASTNQTSMYLCASSPGDRARETQYFGPGTRLLVL.

This clonotype turned up a few times. This chain uses TRBV12-3 or TRBV12-4 with TRBJ1-3; D gene unclear. Trimming took off 7 bases at V and 1 base at J, with 11 bases between the two ends. CDR3 length: 14 amino acids. As DNA, the CDR3 is TGTGCCAGCACCCTGGGTGCTTCTGGAAACACCATATATTTT. Translating it yields CASTLGASGNTIYF.

The sample holds a few counts of this clonotype. The rearrangement uses TRBV27 and TRBJ1-5; possibly TRBD1 for D (6 bases). The CDR3 spans 16 residues. Germline CDR1 reads MNHEY; CDR2 reads SMNVEV (reference sequence). V dropped 5 bases and J dropped 3 bases, with 17 bases sitting between them. In DNA, the CDR3 is TGTGCCAGCAGTCCATCGGGGGGGCGGACCAATCAGCCCCAGCATTTT. Protein sequence: CASSPSGGRTNQPQHF.

This sequence joins TRBV20-1 and TRBJ2-7, with D maybe TRBD1 (5 bases). This CDR3 comprises 15 residues. Trimming left V 4 bases short and J 0 bases short, with 16 bases between. Germline V gene sequence: CDR1 DFQATT, CDR2 SNEGSKA (reference sequence). CDR3 protein: CSATGGWGGSYEQYF. As DNA, the CDR3 is TGCAGTGCTACGGGTGGGTGGGGCGGCTCCTACGAGCAGTACTTC.

This clonotype was counted between two and nine times. V usage is TRBV7-3 and J usage is TRBJ2-5; TRBD2 might be the D (6 bases). Trimming took off 2 bases at V and 4 bases at J, with 20 bases between the two ends. Looked up from germline, CDR1 is SGHTA and CDR2 is FQGTGA. The CDR3 is 17 residues long. The CDR3 is CASSLEVARGGRETQYF. The CDR3 region has the DNA TGTGCCAGCAGCTTAGAGGTGGCACGGGGAGGCCGAGAGACCCAGTACTTC.

The V call is TRBV9, the J call TRBJ2-7; TRBD2 matches at 7 bases. CDR1 is SGDLS and CDR2 is YYNGEE in the germline V gene. This CDR3 is 14 amino acids long. The ends lost 5 bases at V and 2 bases at J; junction bases unmatched: 7. CDR3 region: CASSRAGSTYEQYF. CDR3 nucleotide sequence: TGTGCCAGCAGTCGAGCGGGAAGCACCTACGAGCAGTACTTC.